This T cell receptor (beta chain) was identified during a study of shared clonotypes between healthy human individuals. Germline V lookup: CDR1 MNHEY, CDR2 SVGAGI. Germline trimming cut 2 bases from V and 2 bases from J; bases unmatched to any gene: 2. The CDR3 is made up of 16 amino acids. Clones were read by immunoSEQ multiplex PCR, and TCRdb kept only the in-frame ones, dropping some. Of millions of clones in the sample, around 95% were seen once. This clone was recorded only once. V and J are TRBV6-5 and TRBJ2-7; TRBD2 matches 14 bases. Material for sequencing was naive CD4+ T cells sorted from blood. Subset in this sample: CD45RA+ positively selected. This TCR came from a man aged 18 to 30 in good health. CDR3 amino acids: CASSYGTSGGPYEQYF. For the CDR3, the DNA is TGTGCCAGCAGTTACGGGACTAGCGGGGGTCCCTACGAGCAGTACTTC.